This is a list of T cell receptor beta chains from one sample in a study of somatic mutations in cytotoxic T cells in rheumatoid arthritis. Clones were sequenced by immunoSEQ multiplex PCR, and TCRdb holds only the in-frame ones, with some missing. The data show 12,000 to 15,000 clones, approximately 74% seen once. Sequenced material: CD8+ T cells sorted from blood. The receptors originated from an adult with rheumatoid arthritis. Each CDR3 is given with its conserved first and last residue. Each record gives: V gene, D gene, clone size, J gene, CDR3 protein, CDR3 DNA. The D gene is left open where the match is weak. Some rows mark clone size as missing; the rest say once, few, many or name a class of expanded clone.

V: TRBV30
D: NA
size: once
J: TRBJ2-5
CDR3: CAWSSALVAQYF
DNA: TGTGCCTGGAGTTCAGCCCTAGTGGCCCAGTACTTC

V: TRBV19
D: NA
size: NA
J: TRBJ2-5
CDR3: CASSIDGDPNQETQYF
DNA: TGTGCCAGTAGTATAGATGGGGACCCGAACCAAGAGACCCAGTACTTC

V: TRBV5-6
D: TRBD1
size: NA
J: TRBJ1-2
CDR3: CASSGQGRDYTF
DNA: TGTGCCAGCAGCGGACAGGGCAGGGACTACACCTTC

V: TRBV6-1
D: NA
size: NA
J: TRBJ2-1
CDR3: CATASMDSLYNEQFF
DNA: TGTGCCACCGCAAGTATGGACAGCTTGTACAATGAGCAGTTCTTC

V: TRBV2
D: TRBD2
size: NA
J: TRBJ2-3
CDR3: CASGLAGSTDTQYF
DNA: TGTGCCAGCGGCCTAGCGGGGAGCACAGATACGCAGTATTTT

V: TRBV27
D: NA
size: NA
J: TRBJ1-6
CDR3: CASSLAAEGGSPLHF
DNA: TGTGCCAGCAGTTTAGCAGCGGAGGGCGGTTCACCCCTCCACTTT

V: TRBV6-6
D: NA
size: once
J: TRBJ1-2
CDR3: CRAGVPPADYGYTF
DNA: TGCCGAGCGGGGGTGCCTCCGGCGGACTATGGCTACACCTTC

V: TRBV4-1
D: NA
size: NA
J: TRBJ2-1
CDR3: CASSQVGANEQFF
DNA: TGCGCCAGCAGCCAAGTGGGTGCCAATGAGCAGTTCTTC

V: TRBV4-1
D: TRBD1
size: once
J: TRBJ2-2
CDR3: CASSQVRDRDNGELFF
DNA: TGCGCCAGCAGCCAAGTAAGGGACAGGGATAACGGGGAGCTGTTTTTT

V: TRBV6-4
D: NA
size: NA
J: TRBJ2-1
CDR3: CASSVGTANEQFF
DNA: TGTGCCAGCAGTGTAGGGACCGCCAATGAGCAGTTCTTC

V: TRBV6-5
D: NA
size: once
J: TRBJ2-7
CDR3: CASSYSGSEQYF
DNA: TGTGCCAGCAGTTACAGCGGCAGCGAGCAGTACTTC

V: TRBV6-1
D: NA
size: NA
J: TRBJ2-7
CDR3: CASSGALYEQYF
DNA: TGTGCCAGCAGTGGTGCCCTTTACGAGCAGTACTTC

V: TRBV29-1
D: NA
size: few
J: TRBJ2-3
CDR3: CSVEKIGDTQYF
DNA: TGCAGCGTTGAAAAGATAGGTGATACGCAGTATTTT

V: TRBV6-5
D: NA
size: NA
J: TRBJ2-2
CDR3: CASSWSDTGELFF
DNA: TGTGCCAGCAGTTGGTCAGACACCGGGGAGCTGTTTTTT

V: TRBV2
D: TRBD1
size: NA
J: TRBJ1-2
CDR3: CASSGLGDRGGYTF
DNA: TGTGCCAGCAGTGGTTTGGGGGACAGGGGTGGCTACACCTTC

V: TRBV5-4
D: NA
size: NA
J: TRBJ1-3
CDR3: CASSPAEGSGNTIYF
DNA: TGTGCCAGCAGCCCGGCCGAGGGGTCTGGAAACACCATATATTTT

V: TRBV7-8
D: TRBD1
size: NA
J: TRBJ2-7
CDR3: CASSGTGGYEQYF
DNA: TGTGCCAGCAGCGGGACAGGGGGCTACGAGCAGTACTTC

V: TRBV27
D: NA
size: NA
J: TRBJ1-1
CDR3: CASSWGGENTEAFF
DNA: TGTGCCAGCAGTTGGGGGGGCGAGAACACTGAAGCTTTCTTT

V: TRBV6-5
D: NA
size: NA
J: TRBJ1-1
CDR3: CASSYSPEAFF
DNA: TGTGCCAGCAGTTACAGCCCTGAAGCTTTCTTT

V: TRBV11-1
D: NA
size: NA
J: TRBJ2-7
CDR3: CASSLEGGVGANYEQYF
DNA: TGTGCCAGCAGCCTAGAGGGGGGCGTAGGAGCTAACTACGAGCAGTACTTC

V: TRBV2
D: TRBD2
size: NA
J: TRBJ2-3
CDR3: CASSEGLAGGFSTDTQYF
DNA: TGTGCCAGCAGCGAAGGACTAGCGGGGGGCTTTAGCACAGATACGCAGTATTTT

V: TRBV9
D: NA
size: NA
J: TRBJ1-5
CDR3: CASSARGSGNQPQHF
DNA: TGTGCCAGCAGCGCGAGGGGAAGTGGCAATCAGCCCCAGCATTTT

V: TRBV28
D: TRBD1
size: few
J: TRBJ1-4
CDR3: CASSGIQGWGEKLFF
DNA: TGTGCCAGCAGTGGAATACAGGGGTGGGGTGAAAAACTGTTTTTT

V: TRBV28
D: NA
size: NA
J: TRBJ2-7
CDR3: CASSSVLDRTYEQYF
DNA: TGTGCCAGCAGCTCGGTTTTGGACAGAACCTACGAGCAGTACTTC

V: TRBV6-6
D: NA
size: NA
J: TRBJ1-5
CDR3: CASSYGRGWSNQPQHF
DNA: TGTGCCAGCAGTTATGGGAGGGGATGGAGCAATCAGCCCCAGCATTTT

V: TRBV5-6
D: NA
size: NA
J: TRBJ1-5
CDR3: CASSSTGLNQPQHF
DNA: TGTGCCAGCAGCTCTACAGGGTTAAATCAGCCCCAGCATTTT

V: TRBV4-1
D: NA
size: NA
J: TRBJ1-2
CDR3: CASSQVAGPNYGYTF
DNA: TGCGCCAGCAGCCAAGTAGCGGGGCCCAACTATGGCTACACCTTC

V: TRBV19
D: TRBD2
size: NA
J: TRBJ2-1
CDR3: CASSMRGRNNEQFF
DNA: TGTGCCAGTAGTATGCGGGGGAGGAACAATGAGCAGTTCTTC

V: TRBV15
D: TRBD2
size: NA
J: TRBJ2-1
CDR3: CATSSWGLAGGNQNDEQFF
DNA: TGTGCCACCAGCAGTTGGGGGCTAGCGGGGGGGAATCAGAACGATGAGCAGTTCTTC

V: TRBV19
D: NA
size: few
J: TRBJ2-3
CDR3: CASSIVHSTDTQYF
DNA: TGTGCCAGTAGTATAGTCCACTCCACAGATACGCAGTATTTT

V: TRBV6-1
D: NA
size: NA
J: TRBJ1-1
CDR3: CASSDYARRNTEAFF
DNA: TGTGCCAGCAGTGACTACGCTCGACGGAACACTGAAGCTTTCTTT

V: TRBV28
D: TRBD2
size: NA
J: TRBJ2-3
CDR3: CASISTSGGAEPQYF
DNA: TGTGCCAGCATCTCGACTAGCGGGGGGGCCGAGCCGCAGTATTTT

V: TRBV7-9
D: NA
size: NA
J: TRBJ2-2
CDR3: CASSYDQGHPTNTGELFF
DNA: TGTGCCAGCAGCTACGACCAGGGACACCCTACGAACACCGGGGAGCTGTTTTTT

V: TRBV4-1
D: TRBD1
size: NA
J: TRBJ2-3
CDR3: CASSQADRVIDTQYF
DNA: TGCGCCAGCAGCCAAGCCGACAGGGTAATAGATACGCAGTATTTT

V: TRBV19
D: TRBD1
size: NA
J: TRBJ1-6
CDR3: CASNMGGGGSPLHF
DNA: TGTGCCAGTAACATGGGAGGGGGCGGTTCACCCCTCCACTTT

V: TRBV6-1
D: NA
size: NA
J: TRBJ1-2
CDR3: CASRGLTTEGYGYTF
DNA: TGTGCCAGCAGGGGATTAACGACAGAGGGCTATGGCTACACCTTC

V: TRBV10-1
D: NA
size: NA
J: TRBJ2-3
CDR3: CASGGGAEDTQYF
DNA: TGCGCCAGCGGTGGGGGGGCCGAAGATACGCAGTATTTT

V: TRBV11-2
D: NA
size: NA
J: TRBJ1-5
CDR3: CASSLVAGTQPQHF
DNA: TGTGCCAGCAGCTTAGTTGCGGGGACTCAGCCCCAGCATTTT

V: TRBV5-4
D: TRBD2
size: large
J: TRBJ2-5
CDR3: CASHQPGGYKAGSETQYF
DNA: TGTGCCAGCCACCAGCCGGGGGGGTATAAGGCCGGGTCAGAGACCCAGTACTTC

V: TRBV6-1
D: NA
size: few
J: TRBJ1-1
CDR3: CASSEEEGSSTEAFF
DNA: TGTGCCAGCAGTGAAGAGGAAGGGTCGAGTACTGAAGCTTTCTTT

V: TRBV4-2
D: TRBD2
size: NA
J: TRBJ2-3
CDR3: CASSQDFGGGAGDTQYF
DNA: TGTGCCAGCAGCCAAGATTTCGGCGGGGGGGCCGGAGATACGCAGTATTTT

V: TRBV7-9
D: NA
size: NA
J: TRBJ1-1
CDR3: CASSRPGGARNTEAFF
DNA: TGTGCCAGCAGCCGCCCGGGGGGGGCTAGGAACACTGAAGCTTTCTTT

V: TRBV5-4
D: NA
size: few
J: TRBJ2-7
CDR3: CASNGENLYEQYF
DNA: TGTGCCAGCAACGGGGAGAACCTCTACGAGCAGTACTTC

V: TRBV4-1
D: TRBD1
size: NA
J: TRBJ2-5
CDR3: CASSHTDRDQETQYF
DNA: TGCGCCAGCAGCCACACCGACAGGGACCAAGAGACCCAGTACTTC

V: TRBV28
D: NA
size: once
J: TRBJ2-7
CDR3: CASSLVAYEQYF
DNA: TGTGCCAGCAGTCTAGTGGCCTACGAGCAGTACTTC

V: TRBV27
D: NA
size: NA
J: TRBJ2-5
CDR3: CASSLDGDGTQYF
DNA: TGTGCCAGCAGTTTAGATGGAGATGGGACCCAGTACTTC

V: TRBV6-6
D: TRBD2
size: NA
J: TRBJ2-7
CDR3: CASSYKTSASYEQYF
DNA: TGTGCCAGCAGTTATAAGACTAGCGCATCCTACGAGCAGTACTTC

V: TRBV7-3
D: TRBD1
size: once
J: TRBJ2-7
CDR3: CASSRQGSYEQYF
DNA: TGTGCCAGCAGCCGACAGGGGTCCTACGAGCAGTACTTC

V: TRBV9
D: TRBD2
size: few
J: TRBJ2-2
CDR3: CASSVGLAGGNTGELFF
DNA: TGTGCCAGCAGCGTTGGACTAGCGGGGGGAAACACCGGGGAGCTGTTTTTT